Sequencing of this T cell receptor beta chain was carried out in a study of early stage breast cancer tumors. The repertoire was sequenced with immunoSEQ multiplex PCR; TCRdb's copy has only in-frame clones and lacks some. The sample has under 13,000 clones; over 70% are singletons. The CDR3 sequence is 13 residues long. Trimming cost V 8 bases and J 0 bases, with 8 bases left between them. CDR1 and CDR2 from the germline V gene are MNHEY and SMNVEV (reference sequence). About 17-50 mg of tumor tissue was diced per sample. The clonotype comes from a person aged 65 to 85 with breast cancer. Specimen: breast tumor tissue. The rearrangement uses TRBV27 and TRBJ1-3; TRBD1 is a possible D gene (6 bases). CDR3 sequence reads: CASGQFSGNTIYF. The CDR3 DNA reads TGTGCCAGCGGACAGTTCTCTGGAAACACCATATATTTT.